Below, 7 T cell receptor beta chains from the same sample are listed, as sequenced in a study of cytomegalovirus exposure and HLA in healthy donors. Use of 60 Vbeta and 13 Jbeta primers characterized the PCR. TCRdb's copy holds only in-frame clones and misses some; the assay was immunoSEQ multiplex PCR. The top ten clones hold about 13% of a sample with some 150,000 clones, roughly 76% of them seen once. Specimen: PBMCs. These receptors were obtained from a woman aged 45-59 years in good health and CMV-seronegative.

This clone was detected once. J is TRBJ2-5 and V is TRBV27, with TRBD1 matching over 7 bases. Germline V gene lookup returns CDR1 MNHEY and CDR2 SMNVEV (reference sequence). The CDR3 is made up of 17 amino acids. The ends lost 0 bases at V and 2 bases at J; junction bases unmatched: 9. The CDR3 bases are TGTGCCAGCAGTTTATCCGCCCCGGGACAGCTACAAGAGACCCAGTACTTC. Amino acid sequence: CASSLSAPGQLQETQYF.

This chain joins TRBV7-9 and TRBJ1-2; no reliable D call. The CDR3 has 14 amino acids. V dropped 4 bases and J dropped 0 bases, with 9 bases sitting between them. The V gene's germline CDR1 is SEHNR and CDR2 FQNEAQ (reference sequence). CDR3 sequence (DNA): TGTGCCAGCAGCTCCCAACTCACTAACTATGGCTACACCTTC. It specifies CASSSQLTNYGYTF.

V usage is TRBV5-1 and J usage is TRBJ2-5, with D possibly TRBD2 on 6 matching bases. Looked up from germline, CDR1 is SGHRS and CDR2 is YFSETQ. The CDR3 totals 14 residues. V was clipped by 4 bases and J by 7 bases, with 17 bases between them. CDR3 in DNA: TGCGCCAGCAGCAACGGGCACCCCGGGGGGACCCAGTACTTC. Translating it yields CASSNGHPGGTQYF.

CDR3 sequence reads: CASSFGGRNYEQYF. The CDR3, as DNA: TGTGCCAGCAGTTTCGGAGGGAGGAACTACGAGCAGTACTTC. The rearrangement links TRBV27 to TRBJ2-7, with D possibly being TRBD2 (6 bases). The V gene's germline CDR1 is MNHEY and CDR2 SMNVEV (reference sequence). This CDR3 has 14 amino acids. V was pared by 3 bases and J by 3 bases, with 12 bases between.

The rearrangement joins TRBV11-2 to TRBJ2-5; D is perhaps TRBD1 or TRBD2 (5 bases each). The DNA end favors TRBJ2-7, so the J call may be wrong. The CDR3 extends over 14 amino acids. Looked up from germline, CDR1 is SGHAT and CDR2 is FQNNGV. The CDR3 is CASSRYMGAYEQYF. In nucleotides, the CDR3 is TGTGCCAGCAGCCGCTATATGGGGGCCTACGAGCAGTACTTC.

The sample holds a few counts of this clone. CDR3 loop: CASSAGPTDTQYF. DNA for the CDR3: TGTGCCAGTAGTGCGGGGCCCACAGATACGCAGTATTTT. The genes are TRBV19 and TRBJ2-3, with D possibly being TRBD2 (6 bases). The CDR3 length is 13 residues. V dropped 5 bases and J dropped 2 bases, with 8 bases sitting between them. Germline CDR1 and CDR2: LNHDA and SQIVND (reference sequence). Together with reference TRBV19 and TRBJ2-3, the CDR3 gives the full variable domain: DGGITQSPKYLFRKEGQNVTLSCEQNLNHDAMYWYRQDPGQGLRLIYYSQIVNDFQKGDIAEGYSVSREKKESFPLTVTSAQKNPTAFYLCASSAGPTDTQYFGPGTRLTVL.

This chain joins TRBV28 and TRBJ2-7, with TRBD2 as a possible D gene (6 bases). CDR3 size: 14 residues. Trimming took off 11 bases at V and 1 base at J, with 18 bases between the two ends. The germline V gene encodes CDR1 MDHEN and CDR2 SYDVKM. The DNA for the CDR3 is TGTGCCGCTACTAGCATCGGACGTTCCTACGAGCAGTACTTC. It encodes CAATSIGRSYEQYF.